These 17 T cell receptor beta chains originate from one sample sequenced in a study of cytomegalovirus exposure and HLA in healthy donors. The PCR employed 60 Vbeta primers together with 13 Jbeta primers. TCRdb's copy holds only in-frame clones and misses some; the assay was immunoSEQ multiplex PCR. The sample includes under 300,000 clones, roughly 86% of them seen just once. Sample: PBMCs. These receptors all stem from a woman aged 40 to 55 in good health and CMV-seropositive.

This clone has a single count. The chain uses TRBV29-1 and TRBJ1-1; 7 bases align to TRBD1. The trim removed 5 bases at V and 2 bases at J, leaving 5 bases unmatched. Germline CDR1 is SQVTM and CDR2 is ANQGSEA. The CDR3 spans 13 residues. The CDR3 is CSVMRQGNTEAFF. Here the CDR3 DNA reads TGCAGCGTTATGCGACAGGGAAACACTGAAGCTTTCTTT.

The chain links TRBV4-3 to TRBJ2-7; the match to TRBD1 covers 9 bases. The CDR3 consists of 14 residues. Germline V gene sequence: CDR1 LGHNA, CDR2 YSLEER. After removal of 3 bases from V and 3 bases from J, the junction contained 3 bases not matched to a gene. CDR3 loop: CASSHGTGRYEQYF. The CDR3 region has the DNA TGCGCCAGCAGCCACGGGACAGGGCGCTACGAGCAGTACTTC.

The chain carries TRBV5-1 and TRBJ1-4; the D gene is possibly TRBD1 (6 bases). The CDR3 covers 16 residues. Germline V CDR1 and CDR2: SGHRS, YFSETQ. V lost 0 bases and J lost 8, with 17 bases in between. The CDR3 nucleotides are TGCGCCAGCAGCTTGGGGCCCAACAGGGCGGACGAAAAACTGTTTTTT. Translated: CASSLGPNRADEKLFF.

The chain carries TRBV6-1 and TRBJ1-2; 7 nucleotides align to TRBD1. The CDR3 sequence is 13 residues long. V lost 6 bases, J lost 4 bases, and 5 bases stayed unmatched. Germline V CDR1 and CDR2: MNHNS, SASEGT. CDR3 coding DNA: TGTGCCAGCAGACGGGGACAGTTCTATGGCTACACCTTC. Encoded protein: CASRRGQFYGYTF.

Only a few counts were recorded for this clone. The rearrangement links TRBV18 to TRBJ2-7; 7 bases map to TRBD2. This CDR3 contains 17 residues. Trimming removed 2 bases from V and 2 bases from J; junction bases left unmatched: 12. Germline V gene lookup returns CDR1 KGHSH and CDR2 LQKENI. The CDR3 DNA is TGTGCCAGCTCACCATTCGCCGCGGGAGCGGGGCCCTACGAGCAGTACTTC. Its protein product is CASSPFAAGAGPYEQYF.

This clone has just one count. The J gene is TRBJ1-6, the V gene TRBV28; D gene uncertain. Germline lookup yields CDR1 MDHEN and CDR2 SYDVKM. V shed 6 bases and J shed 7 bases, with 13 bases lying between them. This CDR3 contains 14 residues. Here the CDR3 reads CASSHPPENSPLHF. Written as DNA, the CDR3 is TGTGCCAGCAGCCACCCCCCTGAGAATTCACCCCTCCACTTT. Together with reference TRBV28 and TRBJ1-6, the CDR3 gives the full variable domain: DVKVTQSSRYLVKRTGEKVFLECVQDMDHENMFWYRQDPGLGLRLIYFSYDVKMKEKGDIPEGYSVSREKKERFSLILESASTNQTSMYLCASSHPPENSPLHFGNGTRLTVT.

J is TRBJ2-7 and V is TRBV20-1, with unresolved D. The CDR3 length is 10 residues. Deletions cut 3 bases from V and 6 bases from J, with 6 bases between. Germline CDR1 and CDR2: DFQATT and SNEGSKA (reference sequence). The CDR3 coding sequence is TGCAGTGCTAGTCGTGTCGAGCAGTACTTC. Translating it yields CSASRVEQYF.

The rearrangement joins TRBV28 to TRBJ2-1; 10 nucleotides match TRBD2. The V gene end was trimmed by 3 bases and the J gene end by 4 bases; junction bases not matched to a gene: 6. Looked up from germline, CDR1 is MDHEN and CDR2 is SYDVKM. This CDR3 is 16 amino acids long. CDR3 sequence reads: CASSFTSGRDYNEQFF. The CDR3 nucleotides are TGTGCCAGCAGTTTCACCAGCGGGAGGGATTACAATGAGCAGTTCTTC.

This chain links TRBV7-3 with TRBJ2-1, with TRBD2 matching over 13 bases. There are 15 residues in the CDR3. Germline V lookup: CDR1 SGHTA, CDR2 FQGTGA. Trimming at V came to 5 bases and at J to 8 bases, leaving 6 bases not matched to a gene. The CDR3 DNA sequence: TGTGCCAGCAGCCGAACTAGCGGGAGGGGGCATGAGCAGTTCTTC. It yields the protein CASSRTSGRGHEQFF.

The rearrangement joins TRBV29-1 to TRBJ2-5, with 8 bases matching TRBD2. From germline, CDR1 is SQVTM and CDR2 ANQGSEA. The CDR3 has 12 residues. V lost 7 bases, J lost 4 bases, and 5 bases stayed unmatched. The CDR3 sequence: CSAPAGGETQYF. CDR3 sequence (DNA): TGCAGCGCGCCTGCGGGGGGAGAGACCCAGTACTTC.

The CDR3 region has the DNA TGTGCCAGCAGTTACTCGAGAGACAGGGACTACGAGCAGTACTTC. This codes for CASSYSRDRDYEQYF. V usage is TRBV6-5 and J usage is TRBJ2-7; 7 bases align to TRBD1. From germline, CDR1 is MNHEY and CDR2 SVGAGI. With 0 bases clipped from V and 3 bases from J, the junction kept 5 bases outside the gene matches. The length of the CDR3 is 15 residues.

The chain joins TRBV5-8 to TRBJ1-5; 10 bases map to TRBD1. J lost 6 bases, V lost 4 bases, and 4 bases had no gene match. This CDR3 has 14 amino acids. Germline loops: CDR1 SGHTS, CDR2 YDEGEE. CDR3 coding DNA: TGTGCCAGCAGCCTGGGACAGGGGAGTCAGCCCCAGCATTTT. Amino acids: CASSLGQGSQPQHF.

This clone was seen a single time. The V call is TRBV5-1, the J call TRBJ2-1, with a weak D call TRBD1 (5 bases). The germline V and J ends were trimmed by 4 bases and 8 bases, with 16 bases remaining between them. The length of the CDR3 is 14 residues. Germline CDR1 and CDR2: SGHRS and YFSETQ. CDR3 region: CASSPRVGTDEQFF. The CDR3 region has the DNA TGCGCCAGCAGCCCCAGGGTGGGTACGGATGAGCAGTTCTTC.

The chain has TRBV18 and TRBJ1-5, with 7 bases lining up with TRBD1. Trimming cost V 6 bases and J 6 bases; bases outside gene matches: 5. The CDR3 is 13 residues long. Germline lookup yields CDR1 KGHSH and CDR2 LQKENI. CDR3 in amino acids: CASSQDRFQPQHF. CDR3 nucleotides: TGTGCCAGCTCCCAGGACAGGTTTCAGCCCCAGCATTTT. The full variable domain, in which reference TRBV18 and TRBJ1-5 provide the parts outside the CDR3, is NAGVMQNPRHLVRRRGQEARLRCSPMKGHSHVYWYRQLPEEGLKFMVYLQKENIIDESGMPKERFSAEFPKEGPSILRIQQVVRGDSAAYFCASSQDRFQPQHFGDGTRLSIL.

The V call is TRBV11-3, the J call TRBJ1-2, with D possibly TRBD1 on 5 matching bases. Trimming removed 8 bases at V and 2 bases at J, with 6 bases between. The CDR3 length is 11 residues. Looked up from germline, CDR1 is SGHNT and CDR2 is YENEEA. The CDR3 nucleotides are TGTGCCAGCGGGGCAAACTATGGCTACACCTTC. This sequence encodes CASGANYGYTF. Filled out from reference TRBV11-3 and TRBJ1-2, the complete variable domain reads EAGVVQSPRYKIIEKKQPVAFWCNPISGHNTLYWYLQNLGQGPELLIRYENEEAVDDSQLPKDRFSAERLKGVDSTLKIQPAELGDSAVYLCASGANYGYTFGSGTRLTVV.

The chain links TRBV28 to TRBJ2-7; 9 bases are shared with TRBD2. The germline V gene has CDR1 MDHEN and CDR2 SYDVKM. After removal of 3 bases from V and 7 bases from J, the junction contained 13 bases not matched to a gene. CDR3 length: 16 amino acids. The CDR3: CASSLVRLAGPREQYF. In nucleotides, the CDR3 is TGTGCCAGCAGTTTGGTGAGGCTAGCGGGGCCCCGGGAGCAGTACTTC.

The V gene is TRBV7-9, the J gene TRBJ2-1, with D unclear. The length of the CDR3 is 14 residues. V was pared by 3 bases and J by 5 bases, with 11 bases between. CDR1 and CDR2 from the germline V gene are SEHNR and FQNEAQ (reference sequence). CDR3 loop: CASSFFREHNEQFF. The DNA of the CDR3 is TGTGCCAGCAGCTTTTTTAGAGAACACAATGAGCAGTTCTTC.